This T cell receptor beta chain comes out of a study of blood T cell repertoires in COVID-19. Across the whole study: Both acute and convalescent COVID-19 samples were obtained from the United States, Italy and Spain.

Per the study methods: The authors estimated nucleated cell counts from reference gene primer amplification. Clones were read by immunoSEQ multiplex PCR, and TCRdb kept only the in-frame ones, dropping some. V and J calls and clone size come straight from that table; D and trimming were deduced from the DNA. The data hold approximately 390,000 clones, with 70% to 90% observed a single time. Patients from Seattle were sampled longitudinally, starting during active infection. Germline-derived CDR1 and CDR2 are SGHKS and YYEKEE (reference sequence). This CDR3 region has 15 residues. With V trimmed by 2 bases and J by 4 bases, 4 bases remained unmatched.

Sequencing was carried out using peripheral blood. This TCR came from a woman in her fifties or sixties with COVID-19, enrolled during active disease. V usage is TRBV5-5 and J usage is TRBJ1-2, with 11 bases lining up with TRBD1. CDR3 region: CASSFSGTGGYGYTF. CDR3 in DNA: TGTGCCAGCAGCTTTTCCGGGACAGGGGGCTATGGCTACACCTTC.